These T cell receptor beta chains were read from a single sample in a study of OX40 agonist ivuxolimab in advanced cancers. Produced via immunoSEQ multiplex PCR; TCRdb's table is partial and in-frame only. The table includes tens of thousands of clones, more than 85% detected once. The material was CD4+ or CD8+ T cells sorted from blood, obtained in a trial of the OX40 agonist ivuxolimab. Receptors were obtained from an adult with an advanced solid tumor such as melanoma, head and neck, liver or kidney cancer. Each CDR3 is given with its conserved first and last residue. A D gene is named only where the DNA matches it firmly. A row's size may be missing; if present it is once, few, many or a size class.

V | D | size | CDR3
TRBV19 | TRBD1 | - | CASSIDWTGEYEQYF
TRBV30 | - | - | CAQNRGITDTQYF
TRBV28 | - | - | CASSSKKTGSGNTIYF
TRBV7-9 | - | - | CASSLGPGAGSYEQYF
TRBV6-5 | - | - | CASRPSGGTRGAFF
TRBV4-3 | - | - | CASSQALGPGNTIYF
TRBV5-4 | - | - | CASSLGKNPGRGTDTQYF
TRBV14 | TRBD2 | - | CASTALADNEQFF
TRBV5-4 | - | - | CASSLQETQYF
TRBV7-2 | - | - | CASSLEEGTDTQYF
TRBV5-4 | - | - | CASSLEPGALEQFF
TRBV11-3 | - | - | CASSLGAGAGEFF
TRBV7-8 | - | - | CASSLAQPFLWGYTF
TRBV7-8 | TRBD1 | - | CASSLGYRGQAGELFF
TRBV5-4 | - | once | CASSSHRDRTGELFF
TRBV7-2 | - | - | CASSLMGDREQYF
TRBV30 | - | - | CAWSLPGLVAFF
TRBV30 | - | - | CAWSISLYYGAFF
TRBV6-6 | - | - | CASSSPETYIQYF
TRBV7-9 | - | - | CASSLISGVEKLFF
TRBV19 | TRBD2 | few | CASRRGAGEVETQYF
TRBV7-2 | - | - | CASSPQGGGTQYF
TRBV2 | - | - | CASSVLGRGRAF
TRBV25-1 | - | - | CASSPHPSVNEQFF
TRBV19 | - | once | CASSPGNDRAGKHF
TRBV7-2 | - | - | CASRPVQGYIDEQYF
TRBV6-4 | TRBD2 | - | CASKKREYVGELFF
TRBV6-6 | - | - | CASSYGVLDQPQHF
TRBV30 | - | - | CAWSIQSTDTQYF
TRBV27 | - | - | CASSSFYRDAQETQYF
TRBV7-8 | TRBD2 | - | CASSQSGSYRYEQFF
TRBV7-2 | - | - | CASSSGTLTYEQYF
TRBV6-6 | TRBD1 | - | CASSYIGQDEQYF
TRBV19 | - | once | CASSTQGGAYEQYF
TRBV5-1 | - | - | CASSLGRAEDTQYF
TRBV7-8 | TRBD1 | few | CASSLGQGYQPQHF
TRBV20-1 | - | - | CSADRAYEQYF
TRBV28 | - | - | CASSLVGPKGSYEQYF
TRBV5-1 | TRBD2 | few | CATRTSGTDTQYF
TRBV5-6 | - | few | CASGPEGPRGENIQYF
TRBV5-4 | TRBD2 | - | CASSIRLAGSTDTQYF
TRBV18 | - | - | CASSQGSTYEQYF
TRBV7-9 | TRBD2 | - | CASSPPLAGGWNEQFF